This T cell receptor (beta chain) was recorded in a study of OX40 agonist ivuxolimab in advanced cancers. Overall study: Dose-escalation patients' cancers were hepatocellular carcinoma, melanoma, renal cell or head and neck cancer.

Sequenced by immunoSEQ multiplex PCR; TCRdb stores in-frame clones only, minus some. The profile covers fewer than 200,000 clones, with under 95% appearing a single time and about 0.3% taken by the ten largest. Germline assignment: CDR1 MNHEY and CDR2 SVGAGI. V lost 0 bases to trimming and J lost 4 bases, with 12 bases between them. This CDR3 spans 15 amino acids. The sequenced sample was CD4+ or CD8+ T cells sorted from blood, obtained in a trial of the OX40 agonist ivuxolimab. V and J are TRBV6-5 and TRBJ1-2; weak D call: TRBD1 (5 bases). This receptor was identified in an adult with an advanced solid tumor such as melanoma, head and neck, liver or kidney cancer. The CDR3 region has the DNA TGTGCCAGCAGTTACTCGATGGGGACGTCCTATGGCTACACCTTC. This gives the protein CASSYSMGTSYGYTF.